This T cell receptor beta chain emerged from a study of cytomegalovirus exposure and HLA in healthy donors. Findings and caveats of the study: Among TCR beta chains of equal frequency, HLA-associated ones were more clonally expanded in a later analysis. According to reports, the classifier identified cytomegalovirus status with high specificity and sensitivity. TCR association rates varied by HLA locus in a later analysis, with DRB1 highest and HLA-C lowest.

In the PCR, 60 Vbeta and 13 Jbeta primers were used. Sequencing used immunoSEQ multiplex PCR; TCRdb keeps in-frame clones, though not all of them. In the table there are over 70,000 clones, 77% of which are singletons. CDR1 and CDR2 from the germline V gene are MNHEY and SMNVEV (reference sequence). The CDR3 loop spans 14 amino acids. To note about this clone: What it binds is unknown.

The sample was PBMCs. This chain connects TRBV27 to TRBJ2-5; 8 nucleotides match TRBD2. The last part of the DNA fits TRBJ2-7 better; the J call may be wrong. The receptor comes from a man aged 25 to 40 in good health and CMV-seronegative. CDR3 loop: CASRPGGSSYEQYF. The CDR3 coding sequence is TGTGCCAGCAGGCCGGGAGGGTCCTCCTACGAGCAGTACTTC.